This TCR beta chain was identified during a study of PD-1 blockade in classical Hodgkin lymphoma. As to time point: cycle 4 day 1 (C4D1), after six to seven weeks of nivolumab. Exposure to brentuximab vedotin varied, and each patient had relapsed following autologous stem cell transplantation. Study-wide findings and caveats: Possible causes of repertoire differences, disease activity or prior therapy, remain undefined.

The CDR3 sequence is 17 residues long. The trim removed 4 bases at V and 1 base at J, leaving 5 bases unmatched. CDR1 SGHVS and CDR2 FNYEAQ come from the germline V gene. Only in-frame clones appear in the TCRdb table, and some are missing; sequencing was by immunoSEQ multiplex PCR. The sample comprises roughly 94,000 clones, roughly 91% of which are singletons, and around 2% rests with the top ten. Turning to this clone: The antigen is not known.

Material: peripheral blood mononuclear cells (PBMCs), obtained before the fourth cycle of nivolumab. This receptor was identified in a human donor with classical Hodgkin lymphoma. V is TRBV7-6 and J is TRBJ2-2; 11 positions match TRBD1. The CDR3 region has the DNA TGTGCCAGCAGCTATGGGGACAGGGGGAAGAACACCGGGGAGCTGTTTTTT. This gives the protein CASSYGDRGKNTGELFF.